One T cell receptor beta chain is described in this entry. Its cognate antigen is unknown. The sample comes from a study of T cell responses to AZD1222 COVID-19 vaccine. V was clipped by 3 bases and J by 7 bases; unmatched bases: 8. Germline CDR1 LNHNV, CDR2 YYDKDF (reference sequence). The CDR3 loop spans 15 amino acids. Profiling relied on immunoSEQ multiplex PCR, and the TCRdb table lists in-frame clones only, not all of them. The sample shows roughly 150,000 clones, approximately 90% of them seen only once. General study results and limits: White British donors predominated, females outnumbered males, and clonal diversity was possibly underestimated. CD4 TCRs associated with vaccination spanned spike, dominating at 160-218 and 743-854. Repertoires in all cases were sampled only once the peak T cell response had passed. Variant regions that are unmutated are reportedly the target of nearly half of spike-specific TCRs.

The receptor was isolated from an adult in good health. The J gene is TRBJ1-4, the V gene TRBV15; 7 nucleotides align to TRBD1. Sequencing was performed on peripheral blood, taken on day 0 of AZD1222 vaccination. As DNA, the CDR3 is TGTGCCACCAGCAGGACAGGGTCGGGGAGTGAAAAACTGTTTTTT. This translates into CATSRTGSGSEKLFF.